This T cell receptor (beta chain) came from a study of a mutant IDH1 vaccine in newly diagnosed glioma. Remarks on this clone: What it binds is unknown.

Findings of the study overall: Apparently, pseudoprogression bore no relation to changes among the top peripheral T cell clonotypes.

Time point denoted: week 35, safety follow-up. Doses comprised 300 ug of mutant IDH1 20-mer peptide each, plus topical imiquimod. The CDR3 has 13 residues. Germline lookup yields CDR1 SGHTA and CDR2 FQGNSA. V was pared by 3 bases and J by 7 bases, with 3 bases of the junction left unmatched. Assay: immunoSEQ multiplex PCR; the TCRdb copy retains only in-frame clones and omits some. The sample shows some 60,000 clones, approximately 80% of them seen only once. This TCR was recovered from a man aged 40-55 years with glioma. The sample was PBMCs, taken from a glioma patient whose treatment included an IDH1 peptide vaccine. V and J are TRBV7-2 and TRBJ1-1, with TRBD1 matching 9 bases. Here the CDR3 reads CASSLGQGLEAFF. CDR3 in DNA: TGTGCCAGCAGCTTGGGACAGGGCCTTGAAGCTTTCTTT.